The clone carrying this T cell receptor (beta chain) was detected many times. Its antigen is not known. The sample originates from a study of response to subunit inactivated influenza vaccine. Study-level results: Authors suggested each seasonal influenza vaccination recruits few new T cells.

Each CDR3 protein gets one entry after TCRdb re-called the RT-PCR reads with MiXCR. Here the sample spans around 200,000 distinct CDR3 sequences, around 9.2% being singletons. Germline loops: CDR1 DFQATT, CDR2 SNEGSKA (reference sequence). The CDR3 extends over 13 amino acids. V was clipped by 6 bases and J by 7 bases, with 13 bases between them. Specimen: non-naive T cells sorted from PBMCs, collected on the day of vaccination. The J gene is TRBJ1-6, the V gene TRBV20-1; D is ambiguous. The sequence was collected from a man aged 50-59 years who received an inactivated influenza vaccine. The CDR3 loop reads CSAMDGENSPLHF. CDR3 coding DNA: TGCAGTGCCATGGACGGAGAGAATTCACCCCTCCACTTT.